The sequence of this TCR beta chain was determined in a study of PD-L1 blockade in urothelial cancer. Turning to the study itself: Peripheral blood specimens exhibited a median yield of 141,255 T cells. Whole-study results and caveats: Below-median blood TCR clonality before treatment forecast better survival.

The time point denotes: peripheral blood 6 weeks after treatment start. This clone was found once. Its antigen is not known. Data came from immunoSEQ multiplex PCR; TCRdb stores just in-frame clones and leaves some out. There are some 120,000 clones in the sample; 85% to 95% occur only once, and 3.5% to 4.5% lies in the top ten. This CDR3 is 14 amino acids long. The germline gives CDR1 MNHNS, CDR2 SASEGT. With 1 base removed from V and 6 bases from J, the gap between germline ends came to 10 bases. The sequencing used PBMCs, collected around atezolizumab (anti-PD-L1) treatment. The V gene is TRBV6-1, the J gene TRBJ2-1; D call uncertain. This TCR was recovered from a man aged 55 to 70 with urothelial cancer. CDR3 nucleotides: TGTGCCAGCAGTGAAGAGCCGCGATCCAATGAGCAGTTCTTC. This encodes CASSEEPRSNEQFF.